This TCR beta chain was identified during a study of T-cell reconstitution after alpha-beta-depleted transplantation in children. This clonotype came up once. Its target is unknown. For TCRbeta, the library was prepared with unique molecular identifiers. TCRdb re-called the PCR reads with MiXCR, one entry per CDR3 protein. The data hold a few hundred thousand distinct CDR3 sequences, with 25% to 30% observed a single time. With V trimmed by 3 bases and J by 6 bases, 7 bases remained unmatched. Germline-derived CDR1 and CDR2 are KGHDR and SFDVKD. The CDR3 has 16 residues. Overall study results and limits: The authors attributed T-cell counts and diversity one year after transplant mostly to newly produced T cells. Where alpha-beta T cells came from about two months after transplant was reportedly several hundred expanded graft clones. Day-60 TCRbeta diversity that was high in some patients was derived from surviving recipient T cells and thymic progenitors.

The receptor was derived from a boy in the first two years of life with Wiskott-Aldrich syndrome, due to receive a stem cell transplant. The rearrangement uses TRBV24-1 and TRBJ2-2; TRBD1 agrees at 9 bases. The sample here was PBMCs, taken before TCRalphabeta/CD19-depleted stem cell transplant. CDR3 DNA: TGTGCCACCAGTGATGCAACCGGGACAGGGTCCGGGGAGCTGTTTTTT. It translates to CATSDATGTGSGELFF.